The clone carrying this T cell receptor beta chain was seen a handful of times. The antigen remains unidentified. The genes are named according to mouse. The read gets to within 4 residues of the CDR3 end, and the germline J gene fills in the rest. This entry is derived from a study of CD8+ T cells in alopecia areata. Turning to the study itself: Grafted skin came from C3H/HeJ donors with spontaneous alopecia (about 6-12 months old) and was placed on approximately 7-11-week-old female C3H/HeJ mice. Study findings and constraints: The study also sequences resident alphabeta T cells of normal skin in scalp samples.

Per germline, CDR1 NNHNN and CDR2 SYGAGS (reference sequence). The CDR3 has 14 amino acids. Extracted RNA was reverse transcribed, and the resulting cDNA served as sequencing template. Data came from immunoSEQ multiplex PCR; TCRdb stores just in-frame clones and leaves some out. This repertoire holds 200,000 to 300,000 clones, and none appear only once. Cutaneous lymph nodes were pooled and cells sorted by CD4, CD8alpha, NKG2D, NKG2ACE and more. The sequence came from a C3H/HeJ mouse with alopecia areata. The MHC haplotype of the strain is H2-k. This chain links TRBV13-2 with TRBJ1-2; 9 nucleotides agree with TRBD1. Sample: CD4+ T cells sorted from a lymph node. The CDR3: CASGGPGQGADYTF. The sequenced part of the CDR3 DNA is TGTGCCAGCGGTGGCCCGGGACAGGGCGCC.